The clone carrying this T cell receptor (beta chain) was counted a single time. Its antigen remains unidentified. The sample comes from a study of T cells in tumors after PD-1 blockade. Looking at the study overall: Some patients also took daily vismodegib 150 mg during anti-PD-1 treatment.

Study-level results: About 45% of tumor TCR clonotypes were also found in blood.

V dropped 1 base and J dropped 3; count of bases not matched to a gene: 5. The CDR3 sequence is 15 residues long. The germline V gene encodes CDR1 SGHVS and CDR2 FQNEAQ. Repertoires were generated with immunoSEQ multiplex PCR, while TCRdb's copy carries only in-frame clones and drops some. Seen here are around 34,000 clones, 73% observed once, and the top ten hold 30% to 50%. This chain joins TRBV7-8 and TRBJ1-1, with 7 bases matching TRBD1. The sequence was collected from a human donor with basal cell carcinoma. This specimen was PBMCs, taken after anti-PD-1 treatment. This CDR3 reads CASSLEGRGHTEAFF. CDR3 bases: TGTGCCAGCAGCTTAGAAGGAAGGGGGCACACTGAAGCTTTCTTT.